The clone carrying this T cell receptor (beta chain) was recorded once. Its antigen remains unidentified. Sequencing used immunoSEQ multiplex PCR; TCRdb keeps in-frame clones, though not all of them. The sample carries under 80,000 clones, around nine tenths recorded once. The data originate from a study of OX40 agonist ivuxolimab in advanced cancers. Across the study: Eligibility admitted prior anti-PD-1, anti-PD-L1 or anti-CTLA-4 therapy; about 39% had some. Study results and limitations: CD8+ T cells averaged more expanded clones than CD4+.

This TCR was recovered from an adult with an advanced solid tumor such as melanoma, head and neck, liver or kidney cancer. The sample consisted of CD4+ or CD8+ T cells sorted from blood, taken in a trial of the OX40 agonist ivuxolimab.

CDR3 protein: CASSLGQLAKNIQYF. In DNA form, the CDR3 reads TGTGCCAGCAGCTTGGGCCAGTTAGCCAAAAACATTCAGTACTTC. The J gene is TRBJ2-4, the V gene TRBV5-6, with no clear D. CDR3 length: 15 amino acids. In germline, CDR1 is SGHDT, CDR2 YYEEEE. V shed 0 bases and J shed 0 bases, with 7 bases lying between them.